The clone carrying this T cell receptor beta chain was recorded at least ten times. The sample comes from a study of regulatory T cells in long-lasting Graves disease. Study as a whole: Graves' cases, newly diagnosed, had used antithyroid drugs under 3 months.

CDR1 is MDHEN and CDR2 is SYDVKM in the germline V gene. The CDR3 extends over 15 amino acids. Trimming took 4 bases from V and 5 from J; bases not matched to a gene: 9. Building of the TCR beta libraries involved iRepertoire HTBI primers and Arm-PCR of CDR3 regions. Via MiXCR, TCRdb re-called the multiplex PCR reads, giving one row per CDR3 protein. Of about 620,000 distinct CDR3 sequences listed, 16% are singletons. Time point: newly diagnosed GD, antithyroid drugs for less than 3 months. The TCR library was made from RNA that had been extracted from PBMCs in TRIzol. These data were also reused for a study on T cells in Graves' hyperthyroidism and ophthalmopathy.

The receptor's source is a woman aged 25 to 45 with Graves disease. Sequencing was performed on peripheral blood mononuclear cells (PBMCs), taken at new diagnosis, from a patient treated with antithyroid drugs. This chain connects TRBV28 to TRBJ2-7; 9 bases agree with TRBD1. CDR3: CASSSSGTGPHEQYF. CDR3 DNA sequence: TGTGCCAGCAGTTCGTCCGGGACAGGGCCCCACGAGCAGTACTTC. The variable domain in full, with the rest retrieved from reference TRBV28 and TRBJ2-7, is DVKVTQSSRYLVKRTGEKVFLECVQDMDHENMFWYRQDPGLGLRLIYFSYDVKMKEKGDIPEGYSVSREKKERFSLILESASTNQTSMYLCASSSSGTGPHEQYFGPGTRLTVT.